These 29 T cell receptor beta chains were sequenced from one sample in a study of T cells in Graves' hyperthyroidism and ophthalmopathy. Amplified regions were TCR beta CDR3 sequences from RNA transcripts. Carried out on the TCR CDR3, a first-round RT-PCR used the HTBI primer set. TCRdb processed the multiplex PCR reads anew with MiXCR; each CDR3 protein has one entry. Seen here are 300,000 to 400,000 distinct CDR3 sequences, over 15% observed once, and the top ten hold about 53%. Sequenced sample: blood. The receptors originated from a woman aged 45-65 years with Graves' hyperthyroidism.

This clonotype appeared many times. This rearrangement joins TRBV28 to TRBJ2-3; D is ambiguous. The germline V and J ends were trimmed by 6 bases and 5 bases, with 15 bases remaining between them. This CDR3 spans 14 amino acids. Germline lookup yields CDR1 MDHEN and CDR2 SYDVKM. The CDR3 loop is CASRASAVVDTQYF. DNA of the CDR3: TGTGCCAGCAGGGCCTCCGCGGTGGTAGATACGCAGTATTTT.

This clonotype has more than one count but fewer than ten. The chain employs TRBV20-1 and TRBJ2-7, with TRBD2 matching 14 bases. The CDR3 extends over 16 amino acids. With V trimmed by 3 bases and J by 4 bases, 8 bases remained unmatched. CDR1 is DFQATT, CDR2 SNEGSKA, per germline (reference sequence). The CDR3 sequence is CSARGTSGSIEYEQYF. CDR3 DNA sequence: TGCAGTGCTAGGGGGACTAGCGGGAGTATCGAGTACGAGCAGTACTTC.

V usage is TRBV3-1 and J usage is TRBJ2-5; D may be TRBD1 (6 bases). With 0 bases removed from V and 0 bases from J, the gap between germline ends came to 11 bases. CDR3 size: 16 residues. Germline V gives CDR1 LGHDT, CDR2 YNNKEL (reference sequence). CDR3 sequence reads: CASSQDPQGYQETQYF. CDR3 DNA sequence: TGTGCCAGCAGCCAAGATCCACAGGGCTACCAAGAGACCCAGTACTTC.

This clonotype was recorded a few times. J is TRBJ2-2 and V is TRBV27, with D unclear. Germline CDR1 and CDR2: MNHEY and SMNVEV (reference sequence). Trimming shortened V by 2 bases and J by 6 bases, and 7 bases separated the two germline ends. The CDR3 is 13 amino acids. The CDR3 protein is CASSLHAAGELFF. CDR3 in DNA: TGTGCCAGCAGTTTACACGCTGCCGGGGAGCTGTTTTTT.

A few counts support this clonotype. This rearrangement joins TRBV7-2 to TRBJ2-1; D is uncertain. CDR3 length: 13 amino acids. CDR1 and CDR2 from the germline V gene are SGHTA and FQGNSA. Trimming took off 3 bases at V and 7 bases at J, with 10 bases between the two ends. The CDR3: CASSFVMINEQFF. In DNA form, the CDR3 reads TGTGCCAGCAGCTTTGTGATGATTAATGAGCAGTTCTTC.

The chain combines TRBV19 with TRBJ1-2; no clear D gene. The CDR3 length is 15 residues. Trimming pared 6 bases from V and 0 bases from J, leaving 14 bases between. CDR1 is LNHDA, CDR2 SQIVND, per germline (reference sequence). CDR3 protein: CASRRVTASNYGYTF. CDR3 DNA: TGTGCCAGTAGGCGAGTAACCGCTTCTAACTATGGCTACACCTTC.

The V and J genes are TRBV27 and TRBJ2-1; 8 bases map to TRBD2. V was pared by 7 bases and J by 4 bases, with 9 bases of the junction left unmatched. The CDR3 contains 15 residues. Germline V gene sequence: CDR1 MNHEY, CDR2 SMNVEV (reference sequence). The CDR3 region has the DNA TGTGCCAGCACCCGACTAGCGACAGGATACAATGAGCAGTTCTTC. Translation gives CASTRLATGYNEQFF.

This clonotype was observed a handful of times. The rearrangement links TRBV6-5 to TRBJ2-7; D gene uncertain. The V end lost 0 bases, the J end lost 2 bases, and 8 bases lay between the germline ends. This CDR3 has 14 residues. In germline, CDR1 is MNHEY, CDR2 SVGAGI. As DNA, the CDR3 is TGTGCCAGCAGTTACTCTATTGGGGCCTACGAGCAGTACTTC. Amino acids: CASSYSIGAYEQYF.

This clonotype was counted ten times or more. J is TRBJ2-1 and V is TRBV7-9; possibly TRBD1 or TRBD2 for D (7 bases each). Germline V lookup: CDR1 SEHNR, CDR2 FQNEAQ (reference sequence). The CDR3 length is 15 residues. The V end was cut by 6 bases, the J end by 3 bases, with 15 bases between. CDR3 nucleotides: TGTGCCAGCAGGCTGGGAGGGGGCGACTACAATGAGCAGTTCTTC. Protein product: CASRLGGGDYNEQFF.

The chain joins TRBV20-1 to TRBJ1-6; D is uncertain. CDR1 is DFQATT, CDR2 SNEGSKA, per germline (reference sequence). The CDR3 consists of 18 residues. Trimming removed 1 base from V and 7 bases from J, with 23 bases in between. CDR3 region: CSARGGVGGLHGNSPLHF. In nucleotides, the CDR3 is TGCAGTGCTAGAGGCGGGGTGGGTGGCCTCCACGGGAATTCACCCCTCCACTTT.

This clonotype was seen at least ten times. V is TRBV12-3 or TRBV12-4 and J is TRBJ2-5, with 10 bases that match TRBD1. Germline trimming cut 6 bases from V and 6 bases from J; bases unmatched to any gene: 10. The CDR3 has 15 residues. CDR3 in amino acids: CASSRPGQGLKTQYF. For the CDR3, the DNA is TGTGCCAGCAGCCGCCCGGGACAGGGGTTAAAGACCCAGTACTTC.

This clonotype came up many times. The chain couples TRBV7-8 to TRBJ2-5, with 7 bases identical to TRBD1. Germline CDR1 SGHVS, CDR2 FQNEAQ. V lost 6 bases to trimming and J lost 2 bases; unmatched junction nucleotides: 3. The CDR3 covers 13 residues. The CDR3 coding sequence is TGTGCCAGCAGGGACAGGAAACAAGAGACCCAGTACTTC. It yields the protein CASRDRKQETQYF.

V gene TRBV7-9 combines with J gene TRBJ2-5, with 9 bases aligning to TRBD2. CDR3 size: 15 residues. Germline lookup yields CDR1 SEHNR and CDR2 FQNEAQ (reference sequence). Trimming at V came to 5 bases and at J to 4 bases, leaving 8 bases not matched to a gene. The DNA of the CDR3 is TGTGCCAGCAGCGTCTACCTAGCGGGGACAGAGACCCAGTACTTC. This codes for CASSVYLAGTETQYF.

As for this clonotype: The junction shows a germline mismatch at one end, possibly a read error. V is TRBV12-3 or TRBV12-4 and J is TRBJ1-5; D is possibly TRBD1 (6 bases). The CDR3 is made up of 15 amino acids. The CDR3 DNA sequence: TGTGCCGGCAGTTACGGGGGCGCGGGAAAACAGCCCCAGCATTTT. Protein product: CAGSYGGAGKQPQHF.

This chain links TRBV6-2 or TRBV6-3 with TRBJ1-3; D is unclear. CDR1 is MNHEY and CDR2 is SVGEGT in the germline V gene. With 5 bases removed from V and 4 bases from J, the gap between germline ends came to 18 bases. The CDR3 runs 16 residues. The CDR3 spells CASSQRPRPGGNTIYF. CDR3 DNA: TGTGCCAGCAGTCAACGACCGCGACCGGGGGGAAACACCATATATTTT.

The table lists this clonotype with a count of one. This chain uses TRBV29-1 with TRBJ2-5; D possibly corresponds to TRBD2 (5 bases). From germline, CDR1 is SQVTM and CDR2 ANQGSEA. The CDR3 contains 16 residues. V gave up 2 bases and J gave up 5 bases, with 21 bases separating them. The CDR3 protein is CSVESADLRSGETQYF. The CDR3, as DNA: TGCAGCGTTGAAAGCGCGGACCTCCGCTCGGGGGAGACCCAGTACTTC. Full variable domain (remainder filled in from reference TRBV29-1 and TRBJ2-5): SAVISQKPSRDICQRGTSLTIQCQVDSQVTMMFWYRQQPGQSLTLIATANQGSEATYESGFVIDKFPISRPNLTFSTLTVSNMSPEDSSIYLCSVESADLRSGETQYFGPGTRLLVL.

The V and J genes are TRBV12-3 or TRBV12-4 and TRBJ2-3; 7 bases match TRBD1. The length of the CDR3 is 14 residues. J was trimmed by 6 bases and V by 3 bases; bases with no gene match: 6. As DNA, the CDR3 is TGTGCCAGCAGTTTCCGCCCGGGACAGGATACGCAGTATTTT. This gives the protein CASSFRPGQDTQYF.

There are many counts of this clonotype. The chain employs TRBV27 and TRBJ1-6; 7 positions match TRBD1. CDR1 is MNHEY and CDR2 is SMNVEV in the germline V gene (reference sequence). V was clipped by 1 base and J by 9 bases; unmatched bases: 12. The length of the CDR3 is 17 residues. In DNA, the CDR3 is TGTGCCAGCAGTTTATTGTTCCCGGGGCAGGGGGGTTCACCCCTCCACTTT. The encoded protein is CASSLLFPGQGGSPLHF.

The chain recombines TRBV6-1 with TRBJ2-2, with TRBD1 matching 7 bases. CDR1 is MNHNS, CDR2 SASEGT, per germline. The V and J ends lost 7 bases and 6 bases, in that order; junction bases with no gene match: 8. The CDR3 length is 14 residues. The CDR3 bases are TGTGCCAGCAACCCCACAGGGGTTGCCGGGGAGCTGTTTTTT. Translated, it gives CASNPTGVAGELFF.

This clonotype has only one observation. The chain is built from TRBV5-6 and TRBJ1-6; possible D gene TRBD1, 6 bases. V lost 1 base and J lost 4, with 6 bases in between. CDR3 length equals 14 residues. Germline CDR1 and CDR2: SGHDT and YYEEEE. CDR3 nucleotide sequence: TGTGCCAGCAGCTTGCAGGGGTATAATTCACCCCTCCACTTT. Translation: CASSLQGYNSPLHF.

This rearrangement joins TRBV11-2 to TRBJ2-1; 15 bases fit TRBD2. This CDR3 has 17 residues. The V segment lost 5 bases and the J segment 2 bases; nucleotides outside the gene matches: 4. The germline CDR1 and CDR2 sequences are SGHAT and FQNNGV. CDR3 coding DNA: TGTGCCAGCAGCGGACTAGCGGGGGGGCCCACCTACAATGAGCAGTTCTTC. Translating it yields CASSGLAGGPTYNEQFF. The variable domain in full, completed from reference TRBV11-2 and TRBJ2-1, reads EAGVAQSPRYKIIEKRQSVAFWCNPISGHATLYWYQQILGQGPKLLIQFQNNGVVDDSQLPKDRFSAERLKGVDSTLKIQPAKLEDSAVYLCASSGLAGGPTYNEQFFGPGTRLTVL.

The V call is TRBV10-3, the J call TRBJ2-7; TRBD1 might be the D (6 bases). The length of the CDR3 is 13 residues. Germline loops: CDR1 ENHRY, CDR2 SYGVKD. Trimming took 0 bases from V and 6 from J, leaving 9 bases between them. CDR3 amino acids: CAISESQGSEQYF. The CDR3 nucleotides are TGTGCCATCAGTGAGTCACAGGGTAGCGAGCAGTACTTC.

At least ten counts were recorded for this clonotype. CDR3 residues: CASSLHRQPYEQYF. The CDR3 nucleotides read TGTGCCAGCAGTTTACACAGACAACCCTACGAGCAGTACTTC. This rearrangement joins TRBV28 to TRBJ2-7; D unclear. Germline CDR1 reads MDHEN; CDR2 reads SYDVKM. Trimming removed 2 bases from V and 2 bases from J, with 10 bases in between. This CDR3 has 14 residues.

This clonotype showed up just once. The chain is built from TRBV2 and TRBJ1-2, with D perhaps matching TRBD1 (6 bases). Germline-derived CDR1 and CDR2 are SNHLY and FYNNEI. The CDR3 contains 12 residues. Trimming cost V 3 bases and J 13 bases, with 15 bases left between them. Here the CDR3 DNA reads TGTGCCAGCAGTGAGGACAGTGGGCGTTTCACCTTC. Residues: CASSEDSGRFTF.

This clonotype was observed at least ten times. The CDR3 DNA reads as TGTGCCAGCAGCGGCACGCAGGGGGCCCTCCCCCAGTACTTC. Protein: CASSGTQGALPQYF. This chain uses TRBV13 with TRBJ2-5; 8 bases fit TRBD1. CDR3 length equals 14 residues. V lost 5 bases, J lost 9 bases, and 11 bases stayed unmatched. Per the germline V gene, CDR1 is PRHDT and CDR2 is FYEKMQ (reference sequence).

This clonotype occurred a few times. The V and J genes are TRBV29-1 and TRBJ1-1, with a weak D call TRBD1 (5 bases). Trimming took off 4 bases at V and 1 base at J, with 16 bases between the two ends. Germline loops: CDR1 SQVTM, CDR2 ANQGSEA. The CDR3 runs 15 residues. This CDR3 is CSVVYIGDWNTEAFF. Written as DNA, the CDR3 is TGCAGCGTTGTATATATCGGGGACTGGAACACTGAAGCTTTCTTT.

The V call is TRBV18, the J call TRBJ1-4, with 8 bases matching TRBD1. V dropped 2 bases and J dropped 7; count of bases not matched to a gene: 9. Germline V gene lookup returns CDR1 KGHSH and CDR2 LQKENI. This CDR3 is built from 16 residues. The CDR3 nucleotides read TGTGCCAGCTCACCATTTCTCGGGACAGGTGGTGAAAAACTGTTTTTT. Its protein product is CASSPFLGTGGEKLFF.

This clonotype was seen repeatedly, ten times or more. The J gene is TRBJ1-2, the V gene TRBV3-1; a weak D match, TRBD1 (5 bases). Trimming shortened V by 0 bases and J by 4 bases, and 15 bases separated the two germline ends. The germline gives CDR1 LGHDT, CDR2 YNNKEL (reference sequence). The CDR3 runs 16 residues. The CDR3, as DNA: TGTGCCAGCAGCCAAGATTTTCACAGGCCTACCTATGGCTACACCTTC. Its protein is CASSQDFHRPTYGYTF. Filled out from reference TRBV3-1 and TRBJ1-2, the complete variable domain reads DTAVSQTPKYLVTQMGNDKSIKCEQNLGHDTMYWYKQDSKKFLKIMFSYNNKELIINETVPNRFSPKSPDKAHLNLHINSLELGDSAVYFCASSQDFHRPTYGYTFGSGTRLTVV.

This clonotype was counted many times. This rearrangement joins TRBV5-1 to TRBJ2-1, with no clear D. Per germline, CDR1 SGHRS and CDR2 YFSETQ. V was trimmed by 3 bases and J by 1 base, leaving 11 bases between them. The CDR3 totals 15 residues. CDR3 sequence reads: CASSSTVGSYNEQFF. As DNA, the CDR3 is TGCGCCAGCAGCTCTACTGTGGGATCCTACAATGAGCAGTTCTTC.